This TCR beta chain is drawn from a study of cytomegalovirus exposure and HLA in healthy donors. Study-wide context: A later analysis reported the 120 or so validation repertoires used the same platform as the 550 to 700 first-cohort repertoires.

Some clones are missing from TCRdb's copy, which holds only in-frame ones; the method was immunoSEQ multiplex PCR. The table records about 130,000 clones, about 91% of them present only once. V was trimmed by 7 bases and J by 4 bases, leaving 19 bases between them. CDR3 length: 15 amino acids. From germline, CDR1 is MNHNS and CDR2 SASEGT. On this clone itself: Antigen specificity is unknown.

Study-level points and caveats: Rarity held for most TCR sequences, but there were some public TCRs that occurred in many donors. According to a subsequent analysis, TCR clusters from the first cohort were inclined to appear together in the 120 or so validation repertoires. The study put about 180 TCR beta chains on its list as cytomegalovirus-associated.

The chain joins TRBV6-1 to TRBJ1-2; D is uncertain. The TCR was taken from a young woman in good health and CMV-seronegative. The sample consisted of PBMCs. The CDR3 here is CASTKVDFSIYGYTF. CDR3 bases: TGTGCCAGCACCAAAGTGGACTTTTCAATCTATGGCTACACCTTC.